The clone carrying this T cell receptor beta chain showed up just a few times. The target antigen is unknown. Extraction and reverse transcription of RNA yielded cDNA as the sequencing template. This table comes from immunoSEQ multiplex PCR, and its TCRdb copy is limited to in-frame clones, with some not included. Of some 100,000 clones detected, approximately 58% appear once; the ten largest clones hold about 3%. Sorting of PBMCs yielded the CD4+ and CD8+ T cells. The data were obtained in a study of CD8+ T cells in alopecia areata. Regarding the study as a whole: Sequencing of scalp samples also includes resident alphabeta T cells from normal skin.

The length of the CDR3 is 15 residues. Germline V gives CDR1 MNHNS, CDR2 SASEGT. V lost 1 base and J 2 bases, leaving 10 bases between the germline ends. This chain joins TRBV6-1 and TRBJ2-3; no definite D call. The sample taken for sequencing was CD4+ T cells sorted from blood. The sequence derives from a human donor in good health. Here the CDR3 DNA reads TGTGCCAGCAGTGAAGTAAAGGCTACCACAGATACGCAGTATTTT. Translated, it gives CASSEVKATTDTQYF.